Listed below are T cell receptor beta chains from one sample, sequenced in a study of shared clonotypes between healthy human individuals. The assay was immunoSEQ multiplex PCR, and TCRdb's table has in-frame clones only and misses some. The sample includes under 600,000 clones, around 97% seen only once; the top ten take around 0.057%. Specimen: naive CD4+ T cells sorted from blood. These receptor sequences come from a woman in her 30s in good health. CDR3s include the opening cysteine and the closing phenylalanine or tryptophan. Each record gives: D gene, V gene, J gene, clone size, CDR3 DNA, CDR3 protein. The D gene is left open where the match is weak. Clone size is shown for a subset of rows, as once, few, many or a class of expanded clone.

D gene: TRBD1
V gene: TRBV28
J gene: TRBJ2-6
clone size: -
CDR3 DNA: TGTGCCAGCACCGGTGCCCCGGGACAGGGATTTTCTGGGGCCAACGTCCTGACTTTC
CDR3 protein: CASTGAPGQGFSGANVLTF

D gene: -
V gene: TRBV5-1
J gene: TRBJ1-4
clone size: -
CDR3 DNA: TGCGCCAGCGGGCAGGGGTTACGGAGTGAAAAACTGTTTTTT
CDR3 protein: CASGQGLRSEKLFF

D gene: -
V gene: TRBV6-6
J gene: TRBJ1-1
clone size: -
CDR3 DNA: TGTGCCAGCAGGACTAGGGCTGGAGAAGCTTTCTTT
CDR3 protein: CASRTRAGEAFF

D gene: TRBD1
V gene: TRBV4-1
J gene: TRBJ1-1
clone size: -
CDR3 DNA: TGCGCCAGCAGCTACGACAGGGGAAACACTGAAGCTTTCTTT
CDR3 protein: CASSYDRGNTEAFF

D gene: -
V gene: TRBV11-2
J gene: TRBJ2-5
clone size: -
CDR3 DNA: TGTGCCAGCAGCCCCAGCACCTCCGTCGAGACCCAGTACTTC
CDR3 protein: CASSPSTSVETQYF

D gene: -
V gene: TRBV28
J gene: TRBJ1-3
clone size: -
CDR3 DNA: TGCGTCATAGGGGGGGCCCTTAACTCTGGAAACACCATATATTTT
CDR3 protein: CVIGGALNSGNTIYF

D gene: TRBD2
V gene: TRBV7-3
J gene: TRBJ2-7
clone size: -
CDR3 DNA: TGTGCCAGCAGCTCCGGGACTAGCGGGAGATACGAGCAGTACTTC
CDR3 protein: CASSSGTSGRYEQYF

D gene: -
V gene: TRBV6-9
J gene: TRBJ1-5
clone size: -
CDR3 DNA: TGTGCCAGCAGTTATTCGGCGTGTGTCGAGGGAAGTCAGCCCCAGCATTTT
CDR3 protein: CASSYSACVEGSQPQHF

D gene: -
V gene: TRBV5-6
J gene: TRBJ1-2
clone size: -
CDR3 DNA: TGTGCCAGCAGCCAGGGATTCGGCTACACCTTC
CDR3 protein: CASSQGFGYTF

D gene: TRBD1
V gene: TRBV28
J gene: TRBJ1-4
clone size: once
CDR3 DNA: TGTGCCAGCAGTCTCCCGGGACAGGGGGGGGAAAAACTGTTTTTT
CDR3 protein: CASSLPGQGGEKLFF

D gene: -
V gene: TRBV27
J gene: TRBJ1-5
clone size: -
CDR3 DNA: TGTGCCAGCTCCCGAGAGGGCGGTCAGCCCCAGCATTTT
CDR3 protein: CASSREGGQPQHF

D gene: -
V gene: TRBV7-8
J gene: TRBJ1-2
clone size: -
CDR3 DNA: TGTGCCAGCAGCTTAGCGCGCGAGAACTATGGCTACACCTTC
CDR3 protein: CASSLARENYGYTF

D gene: TRBD2
V gene: TRBV28
J gene: TRBJ2-1
clone size: -
CDR3 DNA: TGTGCCAGCAGTTTATATCCAGCGGGAGGTCATTTGAGTGAGCAGTTCTTC
CDR3 protein: CASSLYPAGGHLSEQFF

D gene: TRBD2
V gene: TRBV14
J gene: TRBJ2-2
clone size: -
CDR3 DNA: TGTGCCAGCAGCCGACTAGCGGACGCGAACACCGGGGAGCTGTTTTTT
CDR3 protein: CASSRLADANTGELFF

D gene: TRBD1
V gene: TRBV2
J gene: TRBJ1-1
clone size: -
CDR3 DNA: TGTGCCAGCAGTGAAGCGCGACAGGGGGCCCGAATGTATACTGAAGCTTTCTTT
CDR3 protein: CASSEARQGARMYTEAFF

D gene: -
V gene: TRBV7-9
J gene: TRBJ2-7
clone size: -
CDR3 DNA: TGTGCCAGCAGTTCGGCCGGCTCGGCAGACTCCTACGAGCAGTACTTC
CDR3 protein: CASSSAGSADSYEQYF

D gene: -
V gene: TRBV19
J gene: TRBJ2-5
clone size: -
CDR3 DNA: TGTGCCAGTAGTATAACAGGTCTCCGGGAGACCCAGTACTTC
CDR3 protein: CASSITGLRETQYF

D gene: -
V gene: TRBV18
J gene: TRBJ1-2
clone size: -
CDR3 DNA: TGTGCCAGCTCACCGGAGGGGGAACCCTATGGCTACACCTTC
CDR3 protein: CASSPEGEPYGYTF

D gene: TRBD2
V gene: TRBV27
J gene: TRBJ2-7
clone size: -
CDR3 DNA: TGTGCCAGCAGGAAAGCGGGACTGACATCCTACGAGCAGTACTTC
CDR3 protein: CASRKAGLTSYEQYF

D gene: -
V gene: TRBV5-1
J gene: TRBJ1-1
clone size: -
CDR3 DNA: TGCGCCAGCAGCCGGGACTTAATTCAGGGAGTGAACACTGAAGCTTTCTTT
CDR3 protein: CASSRDLIQGVNTEAFF

D gene: TRBD2
V gene: TRBV19
J gene: TRBJ2-5
clone size: -
CDR3 DNA: TGTGCCAGTAGTCCTCTAGCGGGAGAAGGAGAGACCCAGTACTTC
CDR3 protein: CASSPLAGEGETQYF

D gene: TRBD1
V gene: TRBV28
J gene: TRBJ1-5
clone size: -
CDR3 DNA: TGTGCCAGCAGTTTTGACAGGGGATATAGCAATCAGCCCCAGCATTTT
CDR3 protein: CASSFDRGYSNQPQHF

D gene: TRBD1
V gene: TRBV10-2
J gene: TRBJ1-5
clone size: once
CDR3 DNA: TGCGCCAGCAGACCGACAGGGCAAAGCAATCAGCCCCAGCATTTT
CDR3 protein: CASRPTGQSNQPQHF

D gene: TRBD1
V gene: TRBV27
J gene: TRBJ2-1
clone size: once
CDR3 DNA: TGTGCCAGCAGTTTTCGGACAGGATCAAGGGAGCAGTTCTTC
CDR3 protein: CASSFRTGSREQFF

D gene: -
V gene: TRBV5-1
J gene: TRBJ1-1
clone size: -
CDR3 DNA: TGCGCCAGCAGCTCCTCGGACGGCCCAACCGGTGATGAAGCTTTCTTT
CDR3 protein: CASSSSDGPTGDEAFF